This section outlines one T cell receptor beta chain sequence together with its context. CDR3 size: 18 residues. Per germline, CDR1 ENHRY and CDR2 SYGVKD. V was pared by 6 bases and J by 0 bases, with 8 bases of the junction left unmatched. The data derive from a study of patients and donors after allogeneic stem cell transplantation. TCRdb reprocessed the RT-PCR reads via MiXCR and lists one record per CDR3 protein. The sample carries under 200,000 distinct CDR3 sequences, 30% recorded once. The rearrangement uses TRBV10-3 and TRBJ2-6, with TRBD1 identical over 10 bases. The sample was blood, either unsorted or a sorted T cell fraction (not recorded which). This TCR came from a human donor who was either an allogeneic HSCT recipient or a stem cell or donor lymphocyte infusion donor (not recorded which). It is not recorded whose cells these are; they may come from a transplant donor. The DNA of the CDR3 is TGTGCCATCAGAGCCGGGACAGGGGTCAGCTCTGGGGCCAACGTCCTGACTTTC. Its translation: CAIRAGTGVSSGANVLTF.